The entry below describes one T cell receptor (beta chain). This entry is derived from a study of cytomegalovirus exposure and HLA in healthy donors. 60 Vbeta and 13 Jbeta primers were used in PCR. Assay: immunoSEQ multiplex PCR; the TCRdb copy retains only in-frame clones and omits some. Recorded for this sample: some 200,000 clones. This CDR3 is 17 amino acids long. Germline lookup yields CDR1 SNHLY and CDR2 FYNNEI. Germline trimming cut 5 bases from V and 4 bases from J; bases unmatched to any gene: 15. This receptor was identified in a man under 40 in good health and CMV-seronegative. The sequenced sample was PBMCs. The genes are TRBV2 and TRBJ2-7, with 9 positions matching TRBD2. The CDR3: CASSSRGGLASFYEQYF. In DNA form, the CDR3 reads TGTGCCAGCAGTTCGCGGGGGGGCCTCGCCTCCTTTTACGAGCAGTACTTC. Full variable domain (remainder filled in from reference TRBV2 and TRBJ2-7): EPEVTQTPSHQVTQMGQEVILRCVPISNHLYFYWYRQILGQKVEFLVSFYNNEISEKSEIFDDQFSVERPDGSNFTLKIRSTKLEDSAMYFCASSSRGGLASFYEQYFGPGTRLTVT.